These 20 T cell receptor beta chains were all obtained from the same sample, sequenced in a study of blood T cell repertoires in COVID-19. Assay: immunoSEQ multiplex PCR; the TCRdb copy retains only in-frame clones and omits some. The sample records approximately 150,000 clones, about 85% being singletons. Sequencing used peripheral blood. These TCRs come from a human donor with acute or convalescent COVID-19. The donor label of this sample is uncertain.

The V call is TRBV3-1 (or the pseudogene TRBV3-2), the J call TRBJ1-2; D is ambiguous. Trimming stripped 0 bases from V and 1 base from J, with 12 bases between. This CDR3 contains 16 residues. Germline-derived CDR1 and CDR2 are LGHDT and YNNKEL (reference sequence). This CDR3 is CASSQEEELGNYGYTF. CDR3 coding DNA: TGTGCCAGCAGCCAAGAGGAGGAGTTGGGTAACTATGGCTACACCTTC.

V gene TRBV7-9 combines with J gene TRBJ1-4; TRBD1 agrees at 8 bases. V shed 5 bases, J shed 4 bases, and the junction held 6 bases outside the gene matches. The CDR3 runs to 15 residues. Germline V gene data show CDR1 as SEHNR and CDR2 as FQNEAQ (reference sequence). The CDR3 region has the DNA TGTGCCAGCAGCCCTCAGGGGGCCGGTAATGAAAAACTGTTTTTT. It is translated as CASSPQGAGNEKLFF.

The chain has TRBV7-8 and TRBJ1-5; tentatively, D is TRBD1 (5 bases). The V end lost 0 bases, the J end lost 9 bases, and 12 bases lay between the germline ends. In germline, CDR1 is SGHVS, CDR2 FQNEAQ. The CDR3 extends over 14 amino acids. This CDR3 reads CASSLAGRDSPQHF. The CDR3 nucleotides are TGTGCCAGCAGCTTAGCGGGCAGGGATTCGCCCCAGCATTTT.

This chain links TRBV19 with TRBJ2-1; possibly TRBD2 for D (6 bases). The CDR3 is 14 amino acids. The V gene lost 7 bases and the J gene lost 2 bases, with 12 bases spanning the gap. The germline gives CDR1 LNHDA, CDR2 SQIVND (reference sequence). The DNA of the CDR3 is TGTGCCAGTAACGCAGGGACTCCCTACAATGAGCAGTTCTTC. Its translation: CASNAGTPYNEQFF.

The chain employs TRBV3-1 (or the pseudogene TRBV3-2) and TRBJ2-7; a weak D match, TRBD2 (5 bases). With 2 bases removed from V and 6 bases from J, the gap between germline ends came to 14 bases. The CDR3 has 14 amino acids. CDR1 is LGHDT, CDR2 YNNKEL, per germline (reference sequence). Written as DNA, the CDR3 is TGTGCCAGCAGCCAATCCGGGGTGTCGGGCGAGCAGTACTTC. Translated: CASSQSGVSGEQYF.

This rearrangement joins TRBV7-8 to TRBJ2-2; D perhaps matches TRBD1 (5 bases). Germline V gene lookup returns CDR1 SGHVS and CDR2 FQNEAQ. This CDR3 contains 17 residues. With 0 bases removed from V and 6 bases from J, the gap between germline ends came to 17 bases. CDR3 loop: CASSLAWVGPRAGELFF. CDR3 bases: TGTGCCAGCAGCTTAGCGTGGGTAGGGCCCAGGGCCGGGGAGCTGTTTTTT. Looking up the rest from reference TRBV7-8 and TRBJ2-2 gives the full variable domain: GAGVSQSPRYKVAKRGQDVALRCDPISGHVSLFWYQQALGQGPEFLTYFQNEAQLDKSGLPSDRFFAERPEGSVSTLKIQRTQQEDSAVYLCASSLAWVGPRAGELFFGEGSRLTVL.

The V call is TRBV5-4, the J call TRBJ2-7; TRBD2 aligns across 9 bases. V lost 1 base to trimming and J lost 5 bases; unmatched junction nucleotides: 7. CDR1 SGHNT and CDR2 YYREEE come from the germline V gene (reference sequence). CDR3 length: 15 residues. DNA for the CDR3: TGTGCCAGCAGCTTGCCTGCGCGGGGGGGGGACGAGCAGTACTTC. This codes for CASSLPARGGDEQYF.

This clone was observed a handful of times. The J gene is TRBJ2-2, the V gene TRBV7-3; D ambiguous. CDR3 length equals 13 residues. Between the trimmed V and J ends, which lost 4 bases and 4 bases, there was a span of 7 bases. CDR1 is SGHTA and CDR2 is FQGTGA in the germline V gene. In DNA form, the CDR3 reads TGTGCCAGCAGCTCGGGTCCCACCGGGGAGCTGTTTTTT. Its protein is CASSSGPTGELFF. Looking up the rest from reference TRBV7-3 and TRBJ2-2 gives the full variable domain: GAGVSQTPSNKVTEKGKYVELRCDPISGHTALYWYRQSLGQGPEFLIYFQGTGAADDSGLPNDRFFAVRPEGSVSTLKIQRTERGDSAVYLCASSSGPTGELFFGEGSRLTVL.

V gene TRBV6-2 or TRBV6-3 combines with J gene TRBJ1-1; the match to TRBD1 covers 7 bases. Trimming at V came to 4 bases and at J to 4 bases, leaving 9 bases not matched to a gene. This CDR3 has 15 residues. Looked up from germline, CDR1 is MNHEY and CDR2 is SVGEGT. The CDR3, as DNA: TGTGCCAGCAGTTCCGGGACAGATGAATCCACTGAAGCTTTCTTT. This translates into CASSSGTDESTEAFF.

The CDR3 sequence: CASSMDRNIYNSPLHF. The CDR3 nucleotides read TGTGCCAGCAGCATGGACAGAAATATATATAATTCACCCCTCCACTTT. The chain joins TRBV9 to TRBJ1-6, with D perhaps matching TRBD1 (6 bases). The CDR3 has 16 amino acids. CDR1 is SGDLS and CDR2 is YYNGEE in the germline V gene. Deletions cut 4 bases from V and 4 bases from J, with 15 bases between.

Comment on this clone: The sample has other DNA sequences that encode this CDR3 too. The genes are TRBV27 and TRBJ1-2; possible D gene TRBD1, 5 bases. This CDR3 region has 14 residues. Germline V gene data show CDR1 as MNHEY and CDR2 as SMNVEV (reference sequence). V was pared by 6 bases and J by 1 base, with 12 bases between. The CDR3 spells CASSPRGGNYGYTF. CDR3 coding DNA: TGTGCCAGCAGCCCACGGGGGGGTAACTATGGCTACACCTTC.

V usage is TRBV19 and J usage is TRBJ2-3; 12 nucleotides align to TRBD2. V lost 6 bases, J lost 1 base, and 5 bases stayed unmatched. The CDR3 consists of 16 residues. Germline V gene lookup returns CDR1 LNHDA and CDR2 SQIVND (reference sequence). Written as DNA, the CDR3 is TGTGCCAGTAGACTTAGGACTAGCGGGGGCACAGATACGCAGTATTTT. It yields the protein CASRLRTSGGTDTQYF.

The chain links TRBV3-1 (or the pseudogene TRBV3-2) to TRBJ2-1, with a tentative D call TRBD2 (7 bases). The CDR3 has 15 residues. V was cut by 6 bases and J by 5 bases, with 17 bases left in between. Per germline, CDR1 LGHDT and CDR2 YNNKEL (reference sequence). The DNA for the CDR3 is TGTGCCAGCAGTTACCGGGGGGCGCAGAACAATGAGCAGTTCTTC. Its protein is CASSYRGAQNNEQFF.

The genes are TRBV19 and TRBJ1-1, with TRBD1 as a possible D gene (5 bases). The germline V gene encodes CDR1 LNHDA and CDR2 SQIVND (reference sequence). Trimming stripped 4 bases from V and 1 base from J, with 13 bases between. CDR3 size: 15 residues. CDR3 nucleotide sequence: TGTGCCAGTAGTAGTTGGGGCCAGCCGAACACTGAAGCTTTCTTT. Translation: CASSSWGQPNTEAFF.

This chain connects TRBV27 to TRBJ1-6, with D maybe TRBD1 (5 bases). Germline V gives CDR1 MNHEY, CDR2 SMNVEV (reference sequence). Trimming shortened V by 5 bases and J by 11 bases, and 19 bases separated the two germline ends. The CDR3 sequence is 15 residues long. CDR3 protein: CASSPHRDSRPPLHF. The CDR3 coding sequence is TGTGCCAGCAGTCCGCACCGGGACTCAAGGCCACCCCTCCACTTT.

This chain connects TRBV18 to TRBJ2-3; D possibly corresponds to TRBD1 (5 bases). The CDR3 extends over 15 amino acids. Trimming cost V 4 bases and J 0 bases, with 11 bases left between them. Germline CDR1 reads KGHSH; CDR2 reads LQKENI. Here the CDR3 reads CASSLETASTDTQYF. CDR3 DNA: TGTGCCAGCTCACTAGAGACAGCTAGCACAGATACGCAGTATTTT.

The rearrangement uses TRBV10-2 and TRBJ1-5; tentatively, D is TRBD1 (5 bases). From germline, CDR1 is WSHSY and CDR2 SAAADI. V lost 2 bases and J lost 6, with 11 bases in between. There are 14 residues in the CDR3. CDR3 protein: CASSEGGIGQPQHF. The CDR3 DNA sequence: TGCGCCAGCAGTGAGGGGGGGATAGGTCAGCCCCAGCATTTT.

V gene TRBV18 combines with J gene TRBJ1-2; perhaps TRBD1 as D (5 bases). The CDR3 is made up of 17 amino acids. Germline assignment: CDR1 KGHSH and CDR2 LQKENI. The V end lost 4 bases, the J end lost 6 bases, and 24 bases lay between the germline ends. Here the CDR3 DNA reads TGTGCCAGCTCACGCGTAGAATGGGGCTCCGGACTAGATGGCTACACCTTC. Its translation is CASSRVEWGSGLDGYTF.

This rearrangement joins TRBV2 to TRBJ1-2, with D maybe TRBD1 (5 bases). Germline-derived CDR1 and CDR2 are SNHLY and FYNNEI. The CDR3 runs to 13 residues. Trimming cost V 5 bases and J 3 bases, with 10 bases left between them. CDR3 amino acids: CASSQQEDYGYTF. CDR3 in DNA: TGTGCCAGCAGTCAACAGGAAGACTATGGCTACACCTTC.

The V and J genes are TRBV2 and TRBJ1-1; D possibly corresponds to TRBD1 (6 bases). Germline lookup yields CDR1 SNHLY and CDR2 FYNNEI. Trimming cost V 5 bases and J 4 bases, with 11 bases left between them. There are 13 residues in the CDR3. The CDR3 DNA follows: TGTGCCAGCAGTAGAGGGACAATCACTGAAGCTTTCTTT. This encodes CASSRGTITEAFF.